The TCR beta chain described here comes from a study of shared clonotypes between healthy human individuals. Using immunoSEQ multiplex PCR, the repertoire was profiled, and TCRdb retains in-frame clones only, with some absent. Of 450,000 to 600,000 clones listed, roughly 78% are singletons. This CDR3 contains 14 residues. J lost 4 bases, V lost 3 bases, and 5 bases had no gene match. Germline V lookup: CDR1 MDHEN, CDR2 SYDVKM. This rearrangement joins TRBV28 to TRBJ1-2; 7 nucleotides align to TRBD1. Input material: PBMCs. The receptor was isolated from a woman in her forties in good health. Some clones in this sample may be carry-over from other donors' samples. The CDR3 loop is CASSLGQSGYGYTF. The CDR3 nucleotides read TGTGCCAGCAGTTTGGGACAGAGCGGCTATGGCTACACCTTC.